This TCR beta chain emerged from a study of blood T cell repertoires in COVID-19. Looking at the study overall: PBMCs, B-cell-depleted T cells, or T cells were the source of the cDNA or gDNA that made up the material.

Clones were sequenced by immunoSEQ multiplex PCR, and TCRdb holds only the in-frame ones, with some missing. The repertoire holds approximately 400,000 clones, with 80% to 90% as singletons. Ages ranged from about 18 to 89 years, with residence in about 24 US areas. Allocation to cohorts depended on clinical history reported by the participants. The study counted Cohort 3 donors as recovered given two negative PCRs, clearance, or symptom resolution. V gave up 7 bases and J gave up 4 bases, with 16 bases separating them. Germline assignment: CDR1 MNHEY and CDR2 SVGAGI. This CDR3 region has 14 residues.

The V call is TRBV6-5, the J call TRBJ1-2, with D possibly matching TRBD1 (6 bases). The specimen was PBMCs or T cells enriched from blood (not recorded which). The clonotype originates from a young man who had recovered from COVID-19. The CDR3 coding sequence is TGTGCCAGCATACACCCGGGACACGCCTATGGCTACACCTTC. Protein product: CASIHPGHAYGYTF.